This TCR beta chain derives from a study of T cells in Graves' hyperthyroidism and ophthalmopathy. RNA transcripts served as the template for amplifying TCR beta CDR3 regions. The HTBI primer set served for first-round RT-PCR of the TCR CDR3. In TCRdb, the multiplex PCR reads were re-called with MiXCR into one record per CDR3 protein. The table lists 300,000 to 450,000 distinct CDR3 sequences, about 14% of them singletons, with less than 25% in the top ten. Diagnosis of hyperthyroidism was new in patients aged 18 to 65, and its duration was under 2 months. Germline CDR1 MNHEY, CDR2 SVGAGI. The CDR3 length is 17 residues. V was trimmed by 0 bases and J by 0 bases, leaving 13 bases between them.

This TCR came from a man aged 25-40 years with Graves' hyperthyroidism that later progressed to Graves' ophthalmopathy. The rearrangement joins TRBV6-5 to TRBJ2-3; no reliable D call. Sequenced material: blood. The chain's CDR3 is CASSYSGVGTSTDTQYF. The CDR3 DNA sequence: TGTGCCAGCAGTTACTCTGGCGTGGGAACTAGCACAGATACGCAGTATTTT.